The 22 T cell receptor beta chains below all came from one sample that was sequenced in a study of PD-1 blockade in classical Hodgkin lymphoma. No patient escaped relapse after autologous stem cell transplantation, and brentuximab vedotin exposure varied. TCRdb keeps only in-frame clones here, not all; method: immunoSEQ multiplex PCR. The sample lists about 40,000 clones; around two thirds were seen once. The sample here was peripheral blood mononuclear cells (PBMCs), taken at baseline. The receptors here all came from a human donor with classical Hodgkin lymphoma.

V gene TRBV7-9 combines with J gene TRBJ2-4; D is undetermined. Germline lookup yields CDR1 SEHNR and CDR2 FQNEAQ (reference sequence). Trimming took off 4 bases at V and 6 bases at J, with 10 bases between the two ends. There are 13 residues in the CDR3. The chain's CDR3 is CASSSWTRNIQYF. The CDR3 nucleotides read TGTGCCAGCAGCTCCTGGACGAGAAACATTCAGTACTTC.

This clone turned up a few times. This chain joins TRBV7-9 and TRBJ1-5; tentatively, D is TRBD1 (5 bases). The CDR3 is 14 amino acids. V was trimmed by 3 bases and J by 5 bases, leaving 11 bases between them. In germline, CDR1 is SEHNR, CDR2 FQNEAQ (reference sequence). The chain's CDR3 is CASSFKQVDQPQHF. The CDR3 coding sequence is TGTGCCAGCAGCTTTAAACAGGTCGATCAGCCCCAGCATTTT.

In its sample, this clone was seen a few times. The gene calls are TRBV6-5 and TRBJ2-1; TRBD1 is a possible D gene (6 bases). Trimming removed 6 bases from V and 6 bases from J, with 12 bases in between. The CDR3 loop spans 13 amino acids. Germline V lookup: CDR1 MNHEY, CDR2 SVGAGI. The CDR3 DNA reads TGTGCCAGCAGAGGCCGGGACACCAATGAGCAGTTCTTC. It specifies CASRGRDTNEQFF.

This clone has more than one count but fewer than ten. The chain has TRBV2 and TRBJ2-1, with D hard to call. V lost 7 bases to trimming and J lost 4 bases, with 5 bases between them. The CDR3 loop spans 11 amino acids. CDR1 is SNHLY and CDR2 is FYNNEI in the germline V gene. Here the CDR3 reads CASNAYNEQFF. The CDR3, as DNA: TGTGCCAGCAACGCTTACAATGAGCAGTTCTTC.

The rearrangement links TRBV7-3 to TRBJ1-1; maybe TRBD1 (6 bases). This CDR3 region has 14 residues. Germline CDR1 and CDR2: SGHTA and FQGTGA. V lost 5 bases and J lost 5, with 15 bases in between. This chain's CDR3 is CASSPTGSTTEAFF. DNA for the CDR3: TGTGCCAGCAGCCCCACAGGGAGCACGACTGAAGCTTTCTTT. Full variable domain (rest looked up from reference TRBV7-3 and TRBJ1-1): GAGVSQTPSNKVTEKGKYVELRCDPISGHTALYWYRQSLGQGPEFLIYFQGTGAADDSGLPNDRFFAVRPEGSVSTLKIQRTERGDSAVYLCASSPTGSTTEAFFGQGTRLTVV.

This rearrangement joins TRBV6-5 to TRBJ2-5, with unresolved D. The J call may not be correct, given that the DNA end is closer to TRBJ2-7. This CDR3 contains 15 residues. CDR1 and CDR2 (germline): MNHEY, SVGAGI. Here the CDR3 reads CASSYIDGESYEQYF. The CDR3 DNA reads TGTGCCAGCAGTTATATCGACGGCGAATCCTACGAGCAGTACTTC.

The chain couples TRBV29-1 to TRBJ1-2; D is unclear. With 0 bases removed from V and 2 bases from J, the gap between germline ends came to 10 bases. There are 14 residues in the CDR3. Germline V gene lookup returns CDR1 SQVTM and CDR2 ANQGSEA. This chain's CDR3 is CSVEEPGNNYGYTF. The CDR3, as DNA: TGCAGCGTTGAAGAACCGGGAAACAACTATGGCTACACCTTC.

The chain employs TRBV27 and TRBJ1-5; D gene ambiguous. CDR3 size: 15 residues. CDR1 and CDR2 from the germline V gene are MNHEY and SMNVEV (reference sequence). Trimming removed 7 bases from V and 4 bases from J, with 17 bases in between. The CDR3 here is CASNPGLSSNQPQHF. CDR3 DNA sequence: TGTGCCAGCAATCCCGGACTCTCCTCGAATCAGCCCCAGCATTTT.

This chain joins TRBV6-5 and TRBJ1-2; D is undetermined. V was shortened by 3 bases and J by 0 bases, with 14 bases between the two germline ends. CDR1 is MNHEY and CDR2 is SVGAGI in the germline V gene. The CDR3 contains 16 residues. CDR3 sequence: CASSYPAGMTNYGYTF. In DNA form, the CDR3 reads TGTGCCAGCAGTTATCCAGCAGGAATGACTAACTATGGCTACACCTTC.

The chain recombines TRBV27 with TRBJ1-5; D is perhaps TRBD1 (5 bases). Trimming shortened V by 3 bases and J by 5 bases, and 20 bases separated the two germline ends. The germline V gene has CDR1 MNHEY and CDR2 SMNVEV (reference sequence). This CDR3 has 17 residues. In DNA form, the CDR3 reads TGTGCCAGCAGTTTTATCGGGGGTAGCGGCGTTTATCAGCCCCAGCATTTT. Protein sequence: CASSFIGGSGVYQPQHF.

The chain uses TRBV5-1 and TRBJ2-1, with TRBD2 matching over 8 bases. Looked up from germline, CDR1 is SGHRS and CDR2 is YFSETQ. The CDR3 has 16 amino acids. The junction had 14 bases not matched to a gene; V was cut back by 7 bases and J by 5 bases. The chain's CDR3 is CASAPAGTSWNNEQFF. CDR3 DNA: TGCGCCAGCGCGCCCGCCGGGACTAGTTGGAACAATGAGCAGTTCTTC.

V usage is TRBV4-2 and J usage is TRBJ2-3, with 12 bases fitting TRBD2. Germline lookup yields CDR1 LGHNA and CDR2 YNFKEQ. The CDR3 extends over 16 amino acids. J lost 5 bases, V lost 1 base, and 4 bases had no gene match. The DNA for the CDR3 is TGTGCCAGCAGCCAAGCTAGCGGGGGGGCGGTAGATACGCAGTATTTT. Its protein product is CASSQASGGAVDTQYF.

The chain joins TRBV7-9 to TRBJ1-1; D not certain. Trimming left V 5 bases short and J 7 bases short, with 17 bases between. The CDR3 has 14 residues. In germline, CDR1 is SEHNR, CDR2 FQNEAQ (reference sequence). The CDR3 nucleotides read TGTGCCAGCAGCCCCCCCCTCGCGGCAGGTGAAGCTTTCTTT. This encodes CASSPPLAAGEAFF.

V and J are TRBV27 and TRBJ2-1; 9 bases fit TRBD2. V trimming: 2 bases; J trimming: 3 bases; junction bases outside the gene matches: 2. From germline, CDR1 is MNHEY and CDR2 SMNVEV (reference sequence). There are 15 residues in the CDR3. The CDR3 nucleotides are TGTGCCAGCAGTTTAGGCGGGAGGGGCTACAATGAGCAGTTCTTC. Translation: CASSLGGRGYNEQFF.

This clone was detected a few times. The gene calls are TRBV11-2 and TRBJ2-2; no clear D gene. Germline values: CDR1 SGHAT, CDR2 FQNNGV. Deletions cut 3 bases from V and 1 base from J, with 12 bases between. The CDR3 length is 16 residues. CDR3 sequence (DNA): TGTGCCAGCAGCTTTTCTCCAGGTCGGAACACCGGGGAGCTGTTTTTT. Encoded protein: CASSFSPGRNTGELFF.

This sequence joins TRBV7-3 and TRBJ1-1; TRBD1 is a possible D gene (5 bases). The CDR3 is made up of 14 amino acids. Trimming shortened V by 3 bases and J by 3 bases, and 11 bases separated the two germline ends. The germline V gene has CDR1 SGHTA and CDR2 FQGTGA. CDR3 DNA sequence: TGTGCCAGCAGCTTGGGCGTGGGGGACACTGAAGCTTTCTTT. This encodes CASSLGVGDTEAFF.

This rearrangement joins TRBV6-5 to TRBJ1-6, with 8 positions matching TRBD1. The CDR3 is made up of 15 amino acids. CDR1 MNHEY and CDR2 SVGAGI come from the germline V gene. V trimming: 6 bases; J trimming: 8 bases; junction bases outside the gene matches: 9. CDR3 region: CASRSYRGMDSPLHF. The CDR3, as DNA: TGTGCCAGCAGGAGTTACAGGGGGATGGATTCACCCCTCCACTTT.

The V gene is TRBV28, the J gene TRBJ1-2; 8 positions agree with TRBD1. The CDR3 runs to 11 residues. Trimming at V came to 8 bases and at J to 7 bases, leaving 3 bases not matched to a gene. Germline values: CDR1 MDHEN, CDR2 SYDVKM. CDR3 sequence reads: CASRTGFGYTF. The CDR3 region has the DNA TGTGCCAGCCGGACAGGGTTTGGCTACACCTTC.

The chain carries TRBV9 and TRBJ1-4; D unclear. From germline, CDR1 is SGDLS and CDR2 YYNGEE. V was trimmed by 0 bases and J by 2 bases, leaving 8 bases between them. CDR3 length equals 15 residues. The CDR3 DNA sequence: TGTGCCAGCAGCGTAGCCGCGGGGACTAATGAAAAACTGTTTTTT. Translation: CASSVAAGTNEKLFF.

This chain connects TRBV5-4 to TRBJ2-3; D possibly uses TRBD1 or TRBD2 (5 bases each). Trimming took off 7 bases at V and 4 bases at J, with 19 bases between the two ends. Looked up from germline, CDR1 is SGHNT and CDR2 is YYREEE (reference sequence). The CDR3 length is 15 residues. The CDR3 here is CASELLGRRADTQYF. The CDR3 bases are TGTGCCAGCGAGTTACTGGGACGACGGGCAGATACGCAGTATTTT.

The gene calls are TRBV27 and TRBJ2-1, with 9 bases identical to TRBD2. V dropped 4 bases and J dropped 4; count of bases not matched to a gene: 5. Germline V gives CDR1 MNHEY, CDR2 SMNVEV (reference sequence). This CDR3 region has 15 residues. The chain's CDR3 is CASSSGTSRYNEQFF. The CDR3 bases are TGTGCCAGCAGTTCCGGGACTAGCAGATACAATGAGCAGTTCTTC.

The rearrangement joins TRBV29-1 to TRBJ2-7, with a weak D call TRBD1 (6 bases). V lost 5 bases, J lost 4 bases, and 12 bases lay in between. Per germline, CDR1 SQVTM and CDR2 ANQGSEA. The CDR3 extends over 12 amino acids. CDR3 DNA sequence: TGCAGCGTTTATACAGGGTCATACGAGCAGTACTTC. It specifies CSVYTGSYEQYF.